The entry below describes one T cell receptor beta chain. Its specificity is not known. Treatment noted: some 20 received Ad26.COV2.S at low or high dose, single or two shots; several received placebo; per-sample allocation not given. The investigators took samples on day 63 after the first vaccine or placebo injection. Only in-frame clones appear in the TCRdb table, and some are missing; sequencing was by immunoSEQ multiplex PCR. The top ten clones hold under 3.5% of a sample with approximately 420,000 clones, about nine tenths of them seen once. These data belong to a study of Ad26.COV2.S vaccination and SARS-CoV-2 variants. Study-wide points: Reportedly, spike-specific CD8+ and CD4+ T cell responses achieved substantial breadth once vaccination had taken place. Non-spike TCR breadth was similar in vaccine and placebo recipients. Researchers cautioned that TCR breadth and depth analyses may have underestimated total T cell responses.

Germline loops: CDR1 MRHNA, CDR2 SNTAGT. V shed 6 bases, J shed 0 bases, and the junction held 3 bases outside the gene matches. CDR3 size: 14 residues. The sequence was collected from a person between 18 and 60 years old who received the Ad26.COV2.S COVID-19 vaccine or a placebo. The material sequenced was peripheral blood, taken in a trial of Ad26.COV2.S vaccine versus placebo. This chain uses TRBV6-4 with TRBJ2-7, with 9 bases matching TRBD2. CDR3 nucleotide sequence: TGTGCCAGCAGAAAAGCGGGGGGCTCCTACGAGCAGTACTTC. This sequence encodes CASRKAGGSYEQYF.